The present entry profiles one T cell receptor (beta chain) with its context. Trimming stripped 3 bases from V and 4 bases from J, with 13 bases between. The CDR3 runs 15 residues. Germline CDR1 and CDR2: LNHDA and SQIVND (reference sequence). Original processing methods: For nucleated cells, counts were estimated from reference gene primer amplification. Assay: immunoSEQ multiplex PCR; the TCRdb copy retains only in-frame clones and omits some. V, J and clone size were drawn from that table, and D and trimming were deduced from the DNA. The table includes under 150,000 clones, 75% to 90% detected once. This record belongs to a study of blood T cell repertoires in COVID-19. Study-wide background: The study drew acute and convalescent COVID-19 samples from the United States, Italy and Spain. Nucleic acid was either cDNA or gDNA, and it came from T cells, B-cell-depleted T cells, or PBMCs.

The J gene is TRBJ1-3, the V gene TRBV19; D may be TRBD1 (5 bases). This clonotype was obtained from a man aged 45-65 years with active COVID-19. Material: peripheral blood. The CDR3 spells CASSMVSGRGNTIYF. CDR3 DNA: TGTGCCAGTAGTATGGTCTCAGGGCGAGGAAACACCATATATTTT.